This TCR beta chain stems from a study of CD8 T cells in ankylosing spondylitis. Study-level findings and limits: Clones linked to the disease showed a CD8+ phenotype. They occurred at relatively low frequencies in peripheral blood. Made up of eight highly homologous variants, a TCR beta motif appeared characteristic of ankylosing spondylitis blood.

There are 13 residues in the CDR3. The germline CDR1 and CDR2 sequences are SQVTM and ANQGSEA. Deletions cut 2 bases from V and 2 bases from J, with 9 bases between. MiXCR, applied by TCRdb to the 5' RACE reads, yields one record per CDR3 protein. The sample holds 500,000 to 650,000 distinct CDR3 sequences, roughly 5.3% seen once. This clonotype was found many times. Its cognate antigen is unknown. The sequence was collected from a male donor with ankylosing spondylitis. The sample consisted of blood, either unsorted or a sorted T cell fraction (not recorded which). The chain combines TRBV29-1 with TRBJ1-1; D remains unclear. The CDR3 loop is CSVETAVNTEAFF. The CDR3 region has the DNA TGCAGCGTTGAAACGGCAGTTAACACTGAAGCTTTCTTT. The full variable domain, in which reference TRBV29-1 and TRBJ1-1 provide the parts outside the CDR3, is SAVISQKPSRDICQRGTSLTIQCQVDSQVTMMFWYRQQPGQSLTLIATANQGSEATYESGFVIDKFPISRPNLTFSTLTVSNMSPEDSSIYLCSVETAVNTEAFFGQGTRLTVV.